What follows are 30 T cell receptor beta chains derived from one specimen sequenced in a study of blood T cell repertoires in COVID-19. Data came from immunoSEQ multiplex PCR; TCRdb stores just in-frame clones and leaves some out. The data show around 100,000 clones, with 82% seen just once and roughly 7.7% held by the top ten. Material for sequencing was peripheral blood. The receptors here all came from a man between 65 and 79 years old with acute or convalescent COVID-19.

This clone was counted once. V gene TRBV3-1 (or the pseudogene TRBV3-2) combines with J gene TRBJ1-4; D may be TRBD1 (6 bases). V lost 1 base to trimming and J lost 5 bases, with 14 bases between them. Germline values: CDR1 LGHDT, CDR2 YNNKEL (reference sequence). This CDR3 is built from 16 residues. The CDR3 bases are TGTGCCAGCAGCCAAGGCCAGACCAGGGGAAATGAAAAACTGTTTTTT. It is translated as CASSQGQTRGNEKLFF.

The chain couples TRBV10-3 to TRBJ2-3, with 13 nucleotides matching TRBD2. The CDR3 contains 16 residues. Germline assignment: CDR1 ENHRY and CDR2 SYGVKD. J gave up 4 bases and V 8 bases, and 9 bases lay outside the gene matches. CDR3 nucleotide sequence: TGTGCCATCTCCCGGACTAGCGGGAGCAAGGCAGATACGCAGTATTTT. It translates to CAISRTSGSKADTQYF.

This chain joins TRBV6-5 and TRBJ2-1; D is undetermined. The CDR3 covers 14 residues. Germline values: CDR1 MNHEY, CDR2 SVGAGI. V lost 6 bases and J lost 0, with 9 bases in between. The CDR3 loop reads CASRRLSSYNEQFF. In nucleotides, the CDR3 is TGTGCCAGCAGACGCCTGAGCTCCTACAATGAGCAGTTCTTC.

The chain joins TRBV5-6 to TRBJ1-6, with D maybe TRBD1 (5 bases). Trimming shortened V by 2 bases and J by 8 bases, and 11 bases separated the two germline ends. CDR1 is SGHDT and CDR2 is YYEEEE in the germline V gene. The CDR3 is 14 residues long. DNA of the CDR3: TGTGCCAGCAGCTTAAGACAGTCCTATTCACCCCTCCACTTT. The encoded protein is CASSLRQSYSPLHF.

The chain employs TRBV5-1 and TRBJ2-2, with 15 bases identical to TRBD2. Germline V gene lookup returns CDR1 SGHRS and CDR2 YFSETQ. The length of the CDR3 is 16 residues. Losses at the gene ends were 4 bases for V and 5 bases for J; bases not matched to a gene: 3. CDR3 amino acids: CASSPGTSGGTGELFF. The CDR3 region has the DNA TGCGCCAGCAGCCCCGGGACTAGCGGGGGGACCGGGGAGCTGTTTTTT.

The CDR3, as DNA: TGCAGCGTTGGGGGGGATCAGCCCCAGCATTTT. Its translation: CSVGGDQPQHF. The chain has TRBV29-1 and TRBJ1-5, with D perhaps matching TRBD1 (5 bases). The CDR3 covers 11 residues. Trimming left V 4 bases short and J 5 bases short, with 6 bases between. The germline gives CDR1 SQVTM, CDR2 ANQGSEA.

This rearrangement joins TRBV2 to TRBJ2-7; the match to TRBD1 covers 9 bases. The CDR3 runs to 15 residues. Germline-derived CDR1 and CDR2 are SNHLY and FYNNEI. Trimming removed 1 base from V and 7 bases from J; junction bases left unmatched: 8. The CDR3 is CASSEGGQGPLEQYF. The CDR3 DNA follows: TGTGCCAGCAGTGAAGGTGGACAGGGGCCGCTTGAGCAGTACTTC.

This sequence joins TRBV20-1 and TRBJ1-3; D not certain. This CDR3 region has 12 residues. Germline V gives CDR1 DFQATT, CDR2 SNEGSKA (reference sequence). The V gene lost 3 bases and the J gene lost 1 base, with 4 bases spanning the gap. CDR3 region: CSASQSGNTIYF. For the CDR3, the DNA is TGCAGTGCTAGTCAGTCTGGAAACACCATATATTTT.

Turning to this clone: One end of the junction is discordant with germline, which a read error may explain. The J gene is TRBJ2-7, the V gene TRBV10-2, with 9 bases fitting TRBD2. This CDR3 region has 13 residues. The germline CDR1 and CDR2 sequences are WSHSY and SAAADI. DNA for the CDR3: TGCGCCAGTAGTGTAGCGGGGGCCTACGAGCAGTACTTC. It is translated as CASSVAGAYEQYF.

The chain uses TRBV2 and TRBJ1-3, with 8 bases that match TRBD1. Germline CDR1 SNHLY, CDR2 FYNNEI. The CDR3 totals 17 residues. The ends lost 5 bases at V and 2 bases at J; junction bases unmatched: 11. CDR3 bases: TGTGCCAGCAGTACCCTGGGACAGGAGTCCCCTGGAAACACCATATATTTT. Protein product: CASSTLGQESPGNTIYF.

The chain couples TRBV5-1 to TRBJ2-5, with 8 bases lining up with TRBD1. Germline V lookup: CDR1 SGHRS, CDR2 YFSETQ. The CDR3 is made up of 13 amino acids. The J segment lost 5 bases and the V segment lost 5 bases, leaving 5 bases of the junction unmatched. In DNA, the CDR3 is TGCGCCAGCAGTCAGGGGGCGCGGGAGACCCAGTACTTC. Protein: CASSQGARETQYF.

DNA of the CDR3: TGCAGCCTAAACGGGGACAGGGAAGCTTTCTTT. Its translation is CSLNGDREAFF. The V and J genes are TRBV29-1 and TRBJ1-1; 8 bases line up with TRBD1. Germline CDR1 reads SQVTM; CDR2 reads ANQGSEA. The V and J ends lost 8 bases and 8 bases, in that order; junction bases with no gene match: 7. The CDR3 length is 11 residues.

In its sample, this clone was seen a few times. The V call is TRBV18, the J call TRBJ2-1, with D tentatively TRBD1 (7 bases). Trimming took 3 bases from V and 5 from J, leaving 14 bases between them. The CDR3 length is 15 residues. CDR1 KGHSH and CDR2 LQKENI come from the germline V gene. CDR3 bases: TGTGCCAGCTCACCGGTCCAGGGGGGTAACAATGAGCAGTTCTTC. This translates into CASSPVQGGNNEQFF.

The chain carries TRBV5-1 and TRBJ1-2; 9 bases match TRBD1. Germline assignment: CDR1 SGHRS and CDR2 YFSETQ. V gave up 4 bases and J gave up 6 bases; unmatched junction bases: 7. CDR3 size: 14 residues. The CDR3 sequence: CASSTGQGIDGYTF. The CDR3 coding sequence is TGCGCCAGCAGCACCGGACAGGGGATTGATGGCTACACCTTC.

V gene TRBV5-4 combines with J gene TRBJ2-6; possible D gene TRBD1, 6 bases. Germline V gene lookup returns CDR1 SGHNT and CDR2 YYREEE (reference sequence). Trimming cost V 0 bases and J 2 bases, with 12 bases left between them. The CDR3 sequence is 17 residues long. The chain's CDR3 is CASSLVREGAGANVLTF. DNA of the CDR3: TGTGCCAGCAGCTTGGTTCGAGAGGGGGCTGGGGCCAACGTCCTGACTTTC. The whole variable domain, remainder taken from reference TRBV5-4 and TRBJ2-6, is ETGVTQSPTHLIKTRGQQVTLRCSSQSGHNTVSWYQQALGQGPQFIFQYYREEENGRGNFPPRFSGLQFPNYSSELNVNALELDDSALYLCASSLVREGAGANVLTFGAGSRLTVL.

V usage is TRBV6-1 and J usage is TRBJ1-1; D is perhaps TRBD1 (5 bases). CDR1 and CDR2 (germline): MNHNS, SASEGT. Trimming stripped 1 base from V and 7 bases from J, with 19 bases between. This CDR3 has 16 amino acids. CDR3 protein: CASSEGAGSNYFEAFF. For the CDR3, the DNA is TGTGCCAGCAGTGAAGGGGCAGGGTCGAATTATTTTGAAGCTTTCTTT.

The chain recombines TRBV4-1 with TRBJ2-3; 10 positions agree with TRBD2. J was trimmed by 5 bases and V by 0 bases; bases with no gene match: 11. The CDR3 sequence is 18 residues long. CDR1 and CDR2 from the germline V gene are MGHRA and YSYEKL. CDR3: CASSQELRAGGPGDTQYF. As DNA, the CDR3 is TGCGCCAGCAGCCAAGAACTCCGAGCGGGGGGGCCTGGAGATACGCAGTATTTT.

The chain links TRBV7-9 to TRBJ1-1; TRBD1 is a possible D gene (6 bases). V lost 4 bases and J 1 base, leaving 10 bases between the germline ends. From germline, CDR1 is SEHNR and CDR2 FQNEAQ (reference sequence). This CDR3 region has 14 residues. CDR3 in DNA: TGTGCCAGCAGCTACAGGGTGGGGAACACTGAAGCTTTCTTT. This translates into CASSYRVGNTEAFF.

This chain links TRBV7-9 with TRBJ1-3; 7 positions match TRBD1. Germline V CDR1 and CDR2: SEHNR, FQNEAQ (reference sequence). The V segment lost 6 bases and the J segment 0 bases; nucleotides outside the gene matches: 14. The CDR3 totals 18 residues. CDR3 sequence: CASSSLYRQGRSGNTIYF. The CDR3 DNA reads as TGTGCCAGCAGTTCCCTTTATAGACAGGGTCGCTCTGGAAACACCATATATTTT. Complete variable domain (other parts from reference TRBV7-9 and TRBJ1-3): DTGVSQNPRHKITKRGQNVTFRCDPISEHNRLYWYRQTLGQGPEFLTYFQNEAQLEKSRLLSDRFSAERPKGSFSTLEIQRTEQGDSAMYLCASSSLYRQGRSGNTIYFGEGSWLTVV.

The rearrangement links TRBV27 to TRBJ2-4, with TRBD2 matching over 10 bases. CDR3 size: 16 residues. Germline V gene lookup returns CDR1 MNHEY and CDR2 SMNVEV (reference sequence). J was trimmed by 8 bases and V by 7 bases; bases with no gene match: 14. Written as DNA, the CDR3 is TGTGCCAGCACTTTTAGAGCGGGAGGGCCTTATGACATTCAGTACTTC. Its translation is CASTFRAGGPYDIQYF.

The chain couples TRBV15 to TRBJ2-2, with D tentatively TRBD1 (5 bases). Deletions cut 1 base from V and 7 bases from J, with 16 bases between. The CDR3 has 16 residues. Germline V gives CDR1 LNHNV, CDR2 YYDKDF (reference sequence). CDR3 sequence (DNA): TGTGCCACCAGCAGAGGAACGTCAGGGATCGGCGGGGAGCTGTTTTTT. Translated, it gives CATSRGTSGIGGELFF.

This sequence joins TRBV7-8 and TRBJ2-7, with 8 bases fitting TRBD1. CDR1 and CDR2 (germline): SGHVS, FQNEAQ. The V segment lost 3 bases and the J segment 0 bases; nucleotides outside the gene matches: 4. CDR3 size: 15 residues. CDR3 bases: TGTGCCAGCAGCTTGATGGGACAGGCCTCCTACGAGCAGTACTTC. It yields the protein CASSLMGQASYEQYF.

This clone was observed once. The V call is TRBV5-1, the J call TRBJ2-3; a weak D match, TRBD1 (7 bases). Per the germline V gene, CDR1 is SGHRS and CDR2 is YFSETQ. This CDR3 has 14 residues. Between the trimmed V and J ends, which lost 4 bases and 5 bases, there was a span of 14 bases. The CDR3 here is CASSGGTEKDTQYF. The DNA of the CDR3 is TGCGCCAGCAGCGGGGGGACAGAAAAAGATACGCAGTATTTT.

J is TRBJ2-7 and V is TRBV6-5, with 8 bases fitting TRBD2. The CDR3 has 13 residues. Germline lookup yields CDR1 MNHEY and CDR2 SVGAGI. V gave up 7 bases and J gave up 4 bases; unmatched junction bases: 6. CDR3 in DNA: TGTGCCAGCACGGCGACTAGCGTGTACGAGCAGTACTTC. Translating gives CASTATSVYEQYF.

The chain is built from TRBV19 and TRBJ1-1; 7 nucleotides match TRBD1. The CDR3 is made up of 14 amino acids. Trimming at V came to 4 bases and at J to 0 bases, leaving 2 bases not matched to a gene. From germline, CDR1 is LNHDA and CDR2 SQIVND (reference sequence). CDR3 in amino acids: CASSKTGMNTEAFF. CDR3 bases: TGTGCCAGTAGTAAGACAGGGATGAACACTGAAGCTTTCTTT.

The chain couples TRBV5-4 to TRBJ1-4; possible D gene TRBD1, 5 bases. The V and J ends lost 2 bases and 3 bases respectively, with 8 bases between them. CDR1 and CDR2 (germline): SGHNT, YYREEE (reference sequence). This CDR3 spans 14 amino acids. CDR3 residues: CASSLRQPNEKLFF. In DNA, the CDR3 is TGTGCCAGCAGCTTACGACAGCCTAATGAAAAACTGTTTTTT.

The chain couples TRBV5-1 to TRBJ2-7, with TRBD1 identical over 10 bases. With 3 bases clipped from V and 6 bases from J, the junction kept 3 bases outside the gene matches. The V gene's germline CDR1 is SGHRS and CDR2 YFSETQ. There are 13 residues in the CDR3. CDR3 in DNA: TGCGCCAGCAGCTACGGGACAGGGGCCGAGCAGTACTTC. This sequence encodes CASSYGTGAEQYF.

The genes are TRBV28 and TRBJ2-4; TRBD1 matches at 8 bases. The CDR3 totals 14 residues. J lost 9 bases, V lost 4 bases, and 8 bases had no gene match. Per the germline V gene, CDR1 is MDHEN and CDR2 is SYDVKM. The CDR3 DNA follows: TGTGCCAGCAGTTCCGGGGACAGGTGGGGCATTCAGTACTTC. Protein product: CASSSGDRWGIQYF.

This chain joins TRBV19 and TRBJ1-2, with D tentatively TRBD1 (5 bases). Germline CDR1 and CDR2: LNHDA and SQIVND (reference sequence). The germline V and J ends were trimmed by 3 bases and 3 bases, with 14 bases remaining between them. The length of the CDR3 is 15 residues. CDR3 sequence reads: CASSIVGTGDYGYTF. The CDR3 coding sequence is TGTGCCAGTAGTATCGTTGGGACGGGGGACTATGGCTACACCTTC.

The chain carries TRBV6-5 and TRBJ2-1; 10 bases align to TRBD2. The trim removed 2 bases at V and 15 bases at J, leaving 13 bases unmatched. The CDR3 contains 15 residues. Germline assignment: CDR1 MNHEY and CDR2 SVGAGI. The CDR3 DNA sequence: TGTGCCAGCAGTTACGGGGCTAGCGGGGGTCGGGCTCGGTTCTTC. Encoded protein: CASSYGASGGRARFF.